These T cell receptor beta chains were read from a single sample in a study of CD8 T cells in ankylosing spondylitis. From the 5' RACE reads, TCRdb called clonotypes with MiXCR, one entry per CDR3 protein. The data hold fewer than 250,000 distinct CDR3 sequences, with roughly 10% observed a single time. The sequenced sample consisted of blood, either unsorted or a sorted T cell fraction (not recorded which). The receptors shown here come from a male donor with ankylosing spondylitis or in good health (not recorded which). The CDR3 runs from the conserved cysteine through the conserved F or W. D genes are given only for firm matches. For some rows the clone size is stated as once, few or many, or as a class when expanded; others skip it.

v_call,j_call,d_call,clone_size,cdr3_nt,cdr3_aa
TRBV9,TRBJ2-1,-,-,TGTGCCAGCAGCGCCCCTGACGTCTACAATGAGCAGTTCTTC,CASSAPDVYNEQFF
TRBV20-1,TRBJ1-1,TRBD1,-,TGCAGTGCTGAGACAGGGCGGGGCACTGAAGCTTTCTTT,CSAETGRGTEAFF
TRBV28,TRBJ1-5,-,-,TGTGCCAGCAGTCCTCTGATCGGGGTGGCCTATCAGCCCCAGCATTTT,CASSPLIGVAYQPQHF
TRBV5-1,TRBJ2-1,TRBD2,many,TGCGCCAGCAGCTTGCGGCTAGCGGGTGAGCAGTTCTTC,CASSLRLAGEQFF
TRBV3-1,TRBJ1-1,TRBD1,few,TGTGCCAGCAGCCAAGATAAGGGGGCTGGAGCTTTCTTT,CASSQDKGAGAFF
TRBV20-1,TRBJ2-2,TRBD2,many,TGCAGTGCTAGAGATTGGGGTAGCGGGGAGAACACCGGGGAGCTGTTTTTT,CSARDWGSGENTGELFF
TRBV6-1,TRBJ2-1,TRBD1,many,TGTGCCAGCAGGCGGACAGGGAACAATCACAATGAGCAGTTCTTC,CASRRTGNNHNEQFF
TRBV12-3/TRBV12-4,TRBJ1-3,TRBD1,-,TGTCCCAGCAGTCAAGGGACAGGGAGAGGCGAAAACACCATATATTTT,CPSSQGTGRGENTIYF
TRBV12-3/TRBV12-4,TRBJ2-7,-,many,TGTGCCAGCACCCTTAACCCTCCGACTAGAAACGAGCAGTACTTC,CASTLNPPTRNEQYF
TRBV20-1,TRBJ2-7,-,-,TGCAGTGCTAGAGTACAGGGACAATCCTACGAGCAGTACTTC,CSARVQGQSYEQYF
TRBV6-1,TRBJ1-2,-,few,TGTGCCAGCAGCCCCCTCCAGGGCCCCCAAAACTATGGCTACACCTTC,CASSPLQGPQNYGYTF
TRBV18,TRBJ2-5,TRBD1,few,TGTGCCAGCTCACCTTGGACAGGGGTCGGCGAGACCCAGTACTTC,CASSPWTGVGETQYF
TRBV3-1,TRBJ2-1,TRBD2,-,TGTGCCAGCAGCCAAACCGCTAGCGGGGGACACAATGAGCAGTTCTTC,CASSQTASGGHNEQFF
TRBV3-1,TRBJ2-5,-,few,TGTGCCAGCAGCAGAGACCAGGTCGCCAGAGGGACCCAGTACTTC,CASSRDQVARGTQYF
TRBV7-9,TRBJ2-7,TRBD1,-,TGTGCCAGCAGCGGGGGACAGGCTAGCTCCTACGAGCAGTACTTC,CASSGGQASSYEQYF
TRBV20-1,TRBJ1-5,-,many,TGCAGTGCTAGAGGCAGAGGCAATCAGCCCCAGCATTTT,CSARGRGNQPQHF
TRBV7-8,TRBJ2-2,-,-,TGTGCCAGCAGCCGGTCCGGGACCAATACCGGGGAGCTGTTTTTT,CASSRSGTNTGELFF
TRBV25-1,TRBJ1-1,TRBD1,-,TGTGCCAGCAGTGGGGACAGGGGGGTGAACACTGAAGCTTTCTTT,CASSGDRGVNTEAFF
TRBV20-1,TRBJ2-7,TRBD1,-,TGCAGTGCCTCCTCAGGACAGGGGAGAAACGAGCAGTACTTC,CSASSGQGRNEQYF
TRBV24-1,TRBJ2-7,TRBD1,many,TGTGCCACCAGTGACAGACAGGGGGCCGTCGAGCAGTACTTC,CATSDRQGAVEQYF
TRBV12-3/TRBV12-4,TRBJ1-2,-,many,TGTGCCAGCAGTTTACTTGGCGGGCCTAACTATGGCTACACCTTC,CASSLLGGPNYGYTF
TRBV6-6,TRBJ1-2,-,many,TGTGCCAGCAGTTACTCCGCACGCGGCTACACCTTC,CASSYSARGYTF
TRBV9,TRBJ2-3,-,-,TGTGCCAGCAGTCTTAGCTGGGAATCGAATACGCAGTATTTT,CASSLSWESNTQYF
TRBV20-1,TRBJ2-3,TRBD2,few,TGCAGTGCTAGACGACTAGCGGGGCCCGGGGATACGCAGTATTTT,CSARRLAGPGDTQYF
TRBV5-6,TRBJ1-4,-,-,TGTGCCAGCCGCCCCAGCGCGGCCGGCTCTGCAACTAATGAAAAACTGTTTTTT,CASRPSAAGSATNEKLFF
TRBV20-1,TRBJ2-3,TRBD1,many,TGCAGTGCTACCCCCGCCCGGACAGGGTGGAGCACAGATACGCAGTATTTT,CSATPARTGWSTDTQYF
TRBV5-6,TRBJ2-2,-,-,TGTGCCAGCAGCTTGGGGTTCGACACCGGGGAGCTGTTTTTT,CASSLGFDTGELFF
TRBV5-1,TRBJ2-5,TRBD2,many,TGCGCCAGCAGCCACGCTAGAGCTAGCGGGGGGGGCCAAGAGACCCAGTACTTC,CASSHARASGGGQETQYF
TRBV7-9,TRBJ2-3,-,many,TGTGCCAGCAGCTTATCGCGGGGCACAGATACGCAGTATTTT,CASSLSRGTDTQYF
TRBV20-1,TRBJ1-1,TRBD1,many,TGCAGTGCTAGCCTGGGACAGGCAACGAACACTGAAGCTTTCTTT,CSASLGQATNTEAFF
TRBV3-1,TRBJ2-2,-,many,TGTGCCAGCAGCCGGGGGGTCGACACCGGGGAGCTGTTTTTT,CASSRGVDTGELFF
TRBV12-3/TRBV12-4,TRBJ2-3,-,many,TGTGCCAGCAGTCATACCCCTGATACGCAGTATTTT,CASSHTPDTQYF
TRBV27,TRBJ1-1,-,many,TGTGCCAGCAGTTTATCCGGGGGGAACACTGAAGCTTTCTTT,CASSLSGGNTEAFF
TRBV12-3/TRBV12-4,TRBJ2-1,TRBD2,many,TGTGCCAGCAGGGGGACTAGCGCTTCTCGGGCCTACAATGAGCAGTTCTTC,CASRGTSASRAYNEQFF
TRBV4-1,TRBJ1-5,TRBD1,many,TGCGCCAGCAGCCAAGATGGGACAGGGAACTCGGACGTTCAGCCCCAGCATTTT,CASSQDGTGNSDVQPQHF
TRBV9,TRBJ2-5,TRBD2,many,TGTGCCAGCAGCTCTCGAACTAGCGGGGGCACTCTCCGGCAGACCCAGTACTTC,CASSSRTSGGTLRQTQYF
TRBV2,TRBJ1-6,-,-,TGTGCCAGCAGGGGGGACCGAGATTCACCCCTCCACTTT,CASRGDRDSPLHF
TRBV7-2,TRBJ2-2,-,many,TGTGCCAGCAGCAAAGGACAGACGAACACCGGGGAGCTGTTTTTT,CASSKGQTNTGELFF
TRBV9,TRBJ2-1,-,-,TGTGCCAGCACCGGACGGAGCTCCTACAATGAGCAGTTCTTC,CASTGRSSYNEQFF
TRBV23-1,TRBJ2-7,-,-,TGCGCCAGCAGCTACAGGGTAGTTGGTACCTACGAGCAGTACTTC,CASSYRVVGTYEQYF
TRBV2,TRBJ2-7,TRBD1,many,TGTGCCAGCTGGGGGACAGGTCTAAACGAGCAGTACTTC,CASWGTGLNEQYF
TRBV6-2/TRBV6-3,TRBJ1-5,TRBD1,few,TGTGCCAGCAGTCGGACAGGGGGCTTCAGTCAGCCCCAGCATTTT,CASSRTGGFSQPQHF
TRBV6-1,TRBJ1-5,TRBD1,many,TGTGCCAGCAGGCCCTCCCTAGCCGGGACAGCGATATCGCCCCAGCATTTT,CASRPSLAGTAISPQHF
TRBV6-2/TRBV6-3,TRBJ1-1,TRBD1,many,TGTGCCAGCACCACCGGGACAGACTGGGACACTGAAGCTTTCTTT,CASTTGTDWDTEAFF
TRBV29-1,TRBJ1-1,-,few,TGCAGCGTTGAAGTGGGGGCCACCGGGACTGAAGCTTTCTTT,CSVEVGATGTEAFF
TRBV6-1,TRBJ2-7,TRBD1,few,TGTGCCAGCAGTGCCGGGACAGGGGTGTCCGACGAGCAGTACTTC,CASSAGTGVSDEQYF
TRBV5-6,TRBJ2-5,TRBD2,many,TGTGCCAGCAGCTCACTGACTAGCGGGGTTTTAGAGACCCAGTACTTC,CASSSLTSGVLETQYF
TRBV5-1,TRBJ1-1,-,many,TGCGCCAGCAGCTTTGGGGCGAGCACTGAAGCTTTCTTT,CASSFGASTEAFF
TRBV7-9,TRBJ1-3,-,-,TGTGCCAGCAGCGGGGGGACTGGAAACACCATATATTTT,CASSGGTGNTIYF
TRBV7-9,TRBJ1-2,-,many,TGTGCCAGCAGCTTTAAAGGGTCAAATGGCTACACCTTC,CASSFKGSNGYTF
TRBV3-1,TRBJ1-1,-,many,TGTGCCAGCAGCCTCCGCCAGGTGAACACTGAAGCTTTCTTT,CASSLRQVNTEAFF
TRBV20-1,TRBJ2-6,TRBD1,few,TGCAGTGCTAGACTCCCCACAGGGGTGTCTGGGGCCAACGTCCTGACTTTC,CSARLPTGVSGANVLTF
TRBV20-1,TRBJ2-1,-,many,TGCAGTGCTGCCCGAGTCGAGCAGTTCTTC,CSAARVEQFF
TRBV28,TRBJ1-3,TRBD1,-,TGTGCCAGCAGTTCACGGGACAGGGGCCTTTACTCTGGAAACACCATATATTTT,CASSSRDRGLYSGNTIYF
TRBV6-5,TRBJ2-3,TRBD2,many,TGTGCCAGCAGTTCACCCGGACTAGCGGGGACAGATACGCAGTATTTT,CASSSPGLAGTDTQYF
TRBV28,TRBJ2-5,-,-,TGTGCCAGCAGTTTCAATCTAGAGACCCAGTACTTC,CASSFNLETQYF
TRBV5-1,TRBJ2-7,-,many,TGCGCCAGCAGCTTTACAGGGGGGGACTACGAGCAGTACTTC,CASSFTGGDYEQYF
TRBV12-3/TRBV12-4,TRBJ1-2,-,many,TGTGCCAGCAGTTTATCCGGAGCAGGGGAGGCTGGCTACACCTTC,CASSLSGAGEAGYTF
TRBV24-1,TRBJ2-7,-,many,TGTGCCACCAGTGACCCCTCAAAAGGGGGGAAAGAGGACGAGCAGTACTTC,CATSDPSKGGKEDEQYF
TRBV28,TRBJ2-5,-,many,TGTGCCAGCGGGATCGAGTACCAAGAGACCCAGTACTTC,CASGIEYQETQYF